The sequence of this TCR beta chain was determined in a study of vaccination and CD4 T cells after COVID-19. Study summary: Under 10 convalescent patients had mild and one had severe PCR-confirmed SARS-CoV-2 disease. Participants received two doses of either BNT162b2 or mRNA-1273 vaccine.

There are 20 residues in the CDR3. Per germline, CDR1 MDHEN and CDR2 SYDVKM. TCRdb re-called the PCR reads with MiXCR, one entry per CDR3 protein. The table shows around 20,000 distinct CDR3 sequences, with about three fifths occurring only once. A word on this clonotype: One end of the junction does not line up with germline, which may come from a read error.

V gene TRBV28 combines with J gene TRBJ1-6, with D possibly being TRBD1 (6 bases). The sequence derives from a human donor who had recovered from COVID-19. The material sequenced was CD4+ T cells from blood, taken before SARS-CoV-2 vaccination. In nucleotides, the CDR3 is TGTGCCAGCCCGAGGGGGTCATGGTATCCCTATCGAGCGGGGAATTCACCCCGCTACTTT. Its translation is CASPRGSWYPYRAGNSPRYF.